A single sample gave rise to the 20 T cell receptor beta chains below, sequenced in a study of vaccination effects on CD4 cells after COVID-19. Their antigen targets remain unknown. Within the ViraFEST assay, antigen-specific CD4+ T cells underwent expansion with viral peptide pools prior to sequencing. At the end of less than 12 days of culture, CD4+ T cells were isolated. As their vaccination, participants received two doses of either BNT162b2 or mRNA-1273. Data came from immunoSEQ multiplex PCR; TCRdb stores just in-frame clones and leaves some out. Of tens of thousands of clones in the sample, over 55% were seen once. The sample was CD4+ T cells from PBMCs cultured with SARS-CoV-2 spike peptides, taken after COVID-19 vaccination. The receptors stem from a human donor who received a COVID-19 vaccine.

In its sample, this clone was seen a few times. The chain employs TRBV5-1 and TRBJ2-2; tentatively, D is TRBD2 (5 bases). The ends were cut back, 4 bases at V and 9 bases at J, with 16 bases in the middle. The germline V gene has CDR1 SGHRS and CDR2 YFSETQ. The CDR3 has 14 amino acids. The CDR3 DNA reads as TGCGCCAGCAGCCCCGAGCTTAGCGACCGGGAGCTGTTTTTT. Translating gives CASSPELSDRELFF.

The chain links TRBV6-2 or TRBV6-3 to TRBJ1-2; D is undetermined. Germline V CDR1 and CDR2: MNHEY, SVGEGT. The CDR3 loop spans 14 amino acids. V lost 2 bases and J lost 8, with 15 bases in between. CDR3 nucleotide sequence: TGTGCCAGCAGTTACACAGAACGGGGAAGCGGCTACACCTTC. This encodes CASSYTERGSGYTF.

The chain has TRBV6-1 and TRBJ2-7; TRBD2 matches 7 bases. Trimming removed 3 bases from V and 0 bases from J; junction bases left unmatched: 5. CDR1 MNHNS and CDR2 SASEGT come from the germline V gene. The CDR3 consists of 15 residues. In DNA form, the CDR3 reads TGTGCCAGCAGTGAGGGAGGGTTGGGCTCCTACGAGCAGTACTTC. This translates into CASSEGGLGSYEQYF.

The rearrangement uses TRBV10-3 and TRBJ2-5; D possibly matches TRBD1 or TRBD2 (6 bases each). Trimming left V 0 bases short and J 7 bases short, with 15 bases between. The CDR3 length is 15 residues. CDR1 ENHRY and CDR2 SYGVKD come from the germline V gene. In DNA, the CDR3 is TGTGCCATCAGTGAGTCGGTCCCGGGGGCGGGGACCCAGTACTTC. It is translated as CAISESVPGAGTQYF.

The chain has TRBV11-2 and TRBJ2-1; 7 bases agree with TRBD1. The germline V gene encodes CDR1 SGHAT and CDR2 FQNNGV. The J segment lost 4 bases and the V segment lost 4 bases, leaving 10 bases of the junction unmatched. The CDR3 totals 16 residues. As DNA, the CDR3 is TGTGCCAGCAGCTCAGGGGGAACAGGGAGATACAATGAGCAGTTCTTC. This gives the protein CASSSGGTGRYNEQFF.

This clone was seen more than once but under ten times. This sequence joins TRBV5-1 and TRBJ2-2; 11 positions match TRBD1. The CDR3 is 15 amino acids. The trim removed 5 bases at V and 9 bases at J, leaving 9 bases unmatched. Germline values: CDR1 SGHRS, CDR2 YFSETQ. In DNA, the CDR3 is TGCGCCAGCAGTACCGGGACAGGGGGAAAAAGGGAGCTGTTTTTT. Its translation is CASSTGTGGKRELFF.

This rearrangement joins TRBV27 to TRBJ2-6; D might be TRBD1 or TRBD2, each matching 5 bases. The CDR3 loop spans 17 amino acids. Germline V lookup: CDR1 MNHEY, CDR2 SMNVEV (reference sequence). V lost 4 bases and J 0 bases, leaving 13 bases between the germline ends. Here the CDR3 reads CASSSGPLISGANVLTF. The DNA for the CDR3 is TGTGCCAGCAGTTCGGGACCGTTGATCTCTGGGGCCAACGTCCTGACTTTC.

The J gene is TRBJ2-7, the V gene TRBV3-1 (or the pseudogene TRBV3-2); 13 bases map to TRBD2. Germline trimming cut 3 bases from V and 7 bases from J; bases unmatched to any gene: 6. CDR1 and CDR2 (germline): LGHDT, YNNKEL (reference sequence). The CDR3 extends over 15 amino acids. This CDR3 is CASSHTSGGAQEQYF. As DNA, the CDR3 is TGTGCCAGCAGCCACACTAGCGGGGGGGCTCAAGAGCAGTACTTC.

The J gene is TRBJ2-4, the V gene TRBV9; perhaps TRBD1 as D (6 bases). The CDR3 has 14 amino acids. V was trimmed by 4 bases and J by 7 bases, leaving 15 bases between them. Germline CDR1 is SGDLS and CDR2 is YYNGEE. Here the CDR3 DNA reads TGTGCCAGCAGCTCCGGGACATATGGGAACATTCAGTACTTC. Translating gives CASSSGTYGNIQYF.

The genes are TRBV5-4 and TRBJ2-3, with TRBD2 identical over 8 bases. The germline CDR1 and CDR2 sequences are SGHNT and YYREEE (reference sequence). The CDR3 sequence is 15 residues long. Trimming at V came to 1 base and at J to 4 bases, leaving 5 bases not matched to a gene. The CDR3 DNA reads TGTGCCAGCAGCTTGACTACGGGGGGGCCAGATACGCAGTATTTT. This encodes CASSLTTGGPDTQYF.

The V call is TRBV5-1, the J call TRBJ1-2; no clear D gene. Per germline, CDR1 SGHRS and CDR2 YFSETQ. V gave up 4 bases and J gave up 2 bases, with 21 bases separating them. The CDR3 sequence is 17 residues long. The CDR3: CASSPLGPSTRNYGYTF. For the CDR3, the DNA is TGCGCCAGCAGCCCCCTTGGGCCCTCCACCAGGAACTATGGCTACACCTTC.

The chain carries TRBV4-1 and TRBJ2-1; D remains ambiguous. CDR3 length: 16 amino acids. The germline gives CDR1 MGHRA, CDR2 YSYEKL. The V end was cut by 1 base, the J end by 2 bases, with 12 bases between. In DNA form, the CDR3 reads TGCGCCAGCAGCCAAGTTGGAAACCACCCCTACAATGAGCAGTTCTTC. This encodes CASSQVGNHPYNEQFF.

This clone has only one observation. The chain employs TRBV11-2 and TRBJ2-7; D unclear. V shed 2 bases and J shed 1 base, with 6 bases lying between them. CDR1 and CDR2 (germline): SGHAT, FQNNGV. This CDR3 region has 13 residues. Here the CDR3 DNA reads TGTGCCAGCAGCTTATCACCATCCTACGAGCAGTACTTC. Its translation: CASSLSPSYEQYF.

The chain couples TRBV10-1 to TRBJ1-2; D possibly corresponds to TRBD1 (5 bases). V was cut by 8 bases and J by 5 bases, with 9 bases left in between. Germline assignment: CDR1 WNHNN and CDR2 SYGVQD (reference sequence). CDR3 size: 11 residues. The CDR3 here is CASGGEYGYTF. The CDR3 DNA reads as TGCGCCAGCGGGGGAGAGTATGGCTACACCTTC.

This clone was seen only a few times. This chain connects TRBV11-1 to TRBJ1-4; a weak D match, TRBD1 (6 bases). Germline CDR1 SGHAT, CDR2 FQDESV (reference sequence). The CDR3 has 16 amino acids. The V and J ends lost 2 bases and 0 bases respectively, with 10 bases between them. The CDR3 region has the DNA TGTGCCAGCAGCTTACGTGGACAGCCAACTAATGAAAAACTGTTTTTT. Its protein product is CASSLRGQPTNEKLFF.

The chain is built from TRBV27 and TRBJ2-2, with 9 bases aligning to TRBD2. Germline V gene data show CDR1 as MNHEY and CDR2 as SMNVEV (reference sequence). V lost 8 bases to trimming and J lost 0 bases; unmatched junction nucleotides: 1. The CDR3 consists of 14 residues. The chain's CDR3 is CASLAGTNTGELFF. CDR3 nucleotide sequence: TGTGCCAGCCTAGCGGGGACGAACACCGGGGAGCTGTTTTTT.

CDR3 sequence (DNA): TGCAGTGCTAGTCCAGGGGGTGGGGAAGCTTTCTTT. Amino acids: CSASPGGGEAFF. The chain links TRBV20-1 to TRBJ1-1; 7 nucleotides match TRBD1. Germline loops: CDR1 DFQATT, CDR2 SNEGSKA (reference sequence). V lost 3 bases, J lost 8 bases, and 6 bases stayed unmatched. This CDR3 is 12 amino acids long.

The chain joins TRBV7-9 to TRBJ2-1, with 8 nucleotides matching TRBD2. This CDR3 region has 16 residues. J lost 5 bases, V lost 0 bases, and 6 bases had no gene match. CDR1 is SEHNR, CDR2 FQNEAQ, per germline (reference sequence). The CDR3 region has the DNA TGTGCCAGCAGCTTAGCCCCAGCGGGGGCAGACAATGAGCAGTTCTTC. Translation: CASSLAPAGADNEQFF.

This sequence joins TRBV18 and TRBJ2-2; D is unclear. Trimming took off 6 bases at V and 0 bases at J, with 14 bases between the two ends. The CDR3 sequence is 16 residues long. Germline V gene data show CDR1 as KGHSH and CDR2 as LQKENI. The CDR3 loop reads CASSPNPPANTGELFF. For the CDR3, the DNA is TGTGCCAGCTCGCCGAACCCTCCCGCGAACACCGGGGAGCTGTTTTTT.

J is TRBJ2-5 and V is TRBV10-1, with a weak D call TRBD1 (5 bases). Germline loops: CDR1 WNHNN, CDR2 SYGVQD (reference sequence). Trimming left V 5 bases short and J 2 bases short, with 9 bases between. There are 13 residues in the CDR3. This CDR3 reads CASSRAGQETQYF. CDR3 in DNA: TGCGCCAGCAGTAGGGCAGGGCAAGAGACCCAGTACTTC.